This TCR beta chain is drawn from a study of beta chain features in type 1 diabetes. Study-level results: Within patients, naive, central memory and Treg TCRB repertoires seemed more similar than within healthy donors. Sequencing the cDNA could make cells with high TCR expression show up more than they should.

Reverse transcription of all isolated RNA meant that expressed TCRB transcripts were sequenced. TCRdb's copy holds only in-frame clones and misses some; the assay was immunoSEQ multiplex PCR. The data show some 330,000 clones, with 9.5% to 11% seen just once and 0.015% held by the top ten. Germline lookup yields CDR1 SGHRS and CDR2 YFSETQ. The CDR3 length is 15 residues. V was trimmed by 0 bases and J by 5 bases, leaving 12 bases between them. Worth noting for this clone: The target antigen is unknown.

This clonotype originated in a woman between 25 and 40 years old in good health. The sequencing sample was made of naive CD4+ T cells from blood. V usage is TRBV5-1 and J usage is TRBJ1-5; no firm D call. The CDR3, as DNA: TGCGCCAGCAGCTTGGGGCCCACACTAGATCAGCCCCAGCATTTT. Encoded protein: CASSLGPTLDQPQHF.